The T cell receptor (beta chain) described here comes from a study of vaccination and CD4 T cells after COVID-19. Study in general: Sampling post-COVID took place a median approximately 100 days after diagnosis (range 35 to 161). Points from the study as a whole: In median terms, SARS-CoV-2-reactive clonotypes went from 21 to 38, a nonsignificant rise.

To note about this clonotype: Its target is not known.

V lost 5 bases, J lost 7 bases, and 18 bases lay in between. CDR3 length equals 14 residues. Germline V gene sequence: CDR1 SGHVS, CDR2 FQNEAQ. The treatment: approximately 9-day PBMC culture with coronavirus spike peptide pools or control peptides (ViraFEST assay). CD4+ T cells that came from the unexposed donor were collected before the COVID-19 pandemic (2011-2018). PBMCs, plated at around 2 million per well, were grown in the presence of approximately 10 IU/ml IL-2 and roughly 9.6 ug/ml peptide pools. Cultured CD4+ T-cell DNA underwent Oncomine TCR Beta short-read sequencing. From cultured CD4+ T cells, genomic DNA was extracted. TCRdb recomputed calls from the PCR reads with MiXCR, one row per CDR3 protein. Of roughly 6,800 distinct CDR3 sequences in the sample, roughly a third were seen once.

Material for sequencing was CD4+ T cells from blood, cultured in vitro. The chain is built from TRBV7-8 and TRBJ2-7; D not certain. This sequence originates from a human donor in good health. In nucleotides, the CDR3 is TGTGCCAGCAGCCCCCTTAGGCGAGTAGGGGAGCAGTACTTC. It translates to CASSPLRRVGEQYF.